The next 7 T cell receptor beta chains were all read from a single sample in a study of post-analysis software for immune sequencing data. Study-wide findings and caveats: In patients, TRBV5-6, TRBV5-1 and TRBV20-1 belonged to five TRBV segments found more frequently than in controls.

Libraries were made from TCR beta cDNA, and they carried unique molecular identifiers. TCRdb redid the calling of the PCR reads with MiXCR, one entry per CDR3 protein. This table holds over 300,000 distinct CDR3 sequences, 30% to 45% found once. Their antigens remain unidentified. The sequenced material came from blood. These receptor sequences come from a girl aged 5-17 years with multiple sclerosis.

The chain uses TRBV2 and TRBJ1-5, with D possibly being TRBD1 (5 bases). CDR1 SNHLY and CDR2 FYNNEI come from the germline V gene. CDR3 size: 13 residues. Trimming shortened V by 4 bases and J by 5 bases, and 9 bases separated the two germline ends. The CDR3 DNA reads TGTGCCAGCAGTGCAGGGACGTATCAGCCCCAGCATTTT. Its translation: CASSAGTYQPQHF.

The rearrangement uses TRBV10-3 and TRBJ1-5; D remains ambiguous. V lost 11 bases, J lost 2 bases, and 10 bases lay in between. This CDR3 region has 12 residues. Germline V CDR1 and CDR2: ENHRY, SYGVKD. The CDR3 loop reads CAVADGNQPQHF. The CDR3 DNA reads TGTGCCGTCGCGGACGGCAATCAGCCCCAGCATTTT.

V is TRBV7-3 and J is TRBJ2-3; no firm D call. The germline gives CDR1 SGHTA, CDR2 FQGTGA. V lost 5 bases and J lost 8, with 17 bases in between. The CDR3 consists of 14 residues. The DNA of the CDR3 is TGTGCCAGCAGCCCCGACTCCTACGGTGGTACGCAGTATTTT. Amino acids: CASSPDSYGGTQYF.

The chain employs TRBV12-3 or TRBV12-4 and TRBJ1-4, with D perhaps TRBD1 (5 bases). V was shortened by 5 bases and J by 8 bases, with 21 bases between the two germline ends. There are 16 residues in the CDR3. CDR3 sequence: CASSLPGRGAGEKLFF. The CDR3 region has the DNA TGTGCCAGCAGTCTCCCCGGGCGAGGGGCTGGGGAAAAACTGTTTTTT.

This clonotype appeared once. The chain is built from TRBV11-1 and TRBJ1-2; tentatively, D is TRBD1 (5 bases). The V end was cut by 0 bases, the J end by 8 bases, with 10 bases between. CDR1 and CDR2 from the germline V gene are SGHAT and FQDESV (reference sequence). The length of the CDR3 is 13 residues. The CDR3 nucleotides read TGTGCCAGCAGCTTAGCGTCGGGGCTCGGCTACACCTTC. Amino acids: CASSLASGLGYTF.

There are a few counts of this clonotype. The genes are TRBV6-2 or TRBV6-3 and TRBJ1-2; D is possibly TRBD1 (5 bases). The CDR3 runs 14 residues. V was trimmed by 4 bases and J by 4 bases, leaving 13 bases between them. The germline CDR1 and CDR2 sequences are MNHEY and SVGEGT. The CDR3 protein is CASSSRDRPYGYTF. CDR3 coding DNA: TGTGCCAGCAGTTCCCGGGACCGGCCCTATGGCTACACCTTC.

This sequence joins TRBV12-3 or TRBV12-4 and TRBJ1-3, with D possibly matching TRBD1 (5 bases). Trimming pared 3 bases from V and 0 bases from J, leaving 12 bases between. The CDR3 runs 16 residues. CDR3 sequence: CASSLRGLISGNTIYF. In DNA, the CDR3 is TGTGCCAGCAGTTTGCGGGGCCTCATCTCTGGAAACACCATATATTTT.